This TCR beta chain came from a study of T cell clonotyping in hematopoietic cell transplantation. The study, taken as a whole, reports: Without cell sorting, CD4 versus CD8 contributions remain unresolved. At the given depth, recipient repertoires were over 95% de novo clonotypes. Recipient TCR diversity dropped after transplant; expanded clonotypes rose from day 30 to 180.

With regard to this clone: What it binds is not known.

CDR1 is PRHDT, CDR2 FYEKMQ, per germline (reference sequence). This CDR3 has 16 amino acids. Losses at the gene ends were 0 bases for V and 6 bases for J; bases not matched to a gene: 6. Recipient blood drawn about 28 days pretransplant and days 30, 100, 180 after. The data were produced by immunoSEQ multiplex PCR, yet TCRdb's version contains in-frame clones alone and is incomplete. The sample has 7,500 to 8,500 clones, 90% to 95% seen once. Source: PBMCs, taken 180 days after allogeneic stem cell transplant. This chain connects TRBV13 to TRBJ2-2; TRBD2 aligns across 8 bases. This TCR came from a female patient aged 50 to 60 who had an allogeneic stem cell transplant from an unrelated donor, so the T cells may come from the graft donor. Some clones in this sample may be carry-over from other donors' samples. The CDR3: CASSLGGRGIAGELFF. DNA for the CDR3: TGTGCCAGCAGCTTAGGCGGGAGGGGTATTGCCGGGGAGCTGTTTTTT.